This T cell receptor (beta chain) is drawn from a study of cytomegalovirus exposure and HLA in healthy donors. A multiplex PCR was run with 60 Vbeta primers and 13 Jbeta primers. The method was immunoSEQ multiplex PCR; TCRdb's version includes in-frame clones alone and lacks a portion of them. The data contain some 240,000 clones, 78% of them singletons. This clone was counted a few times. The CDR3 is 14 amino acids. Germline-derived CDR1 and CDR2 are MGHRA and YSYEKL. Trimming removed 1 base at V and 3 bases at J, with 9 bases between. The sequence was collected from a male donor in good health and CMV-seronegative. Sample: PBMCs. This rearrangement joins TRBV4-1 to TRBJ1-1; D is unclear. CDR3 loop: CASSQGPRDTEAFF. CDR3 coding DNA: TGCGCCAGCAGCCAAGGACCGAGGGACACTGAAGCTTTCTTT.